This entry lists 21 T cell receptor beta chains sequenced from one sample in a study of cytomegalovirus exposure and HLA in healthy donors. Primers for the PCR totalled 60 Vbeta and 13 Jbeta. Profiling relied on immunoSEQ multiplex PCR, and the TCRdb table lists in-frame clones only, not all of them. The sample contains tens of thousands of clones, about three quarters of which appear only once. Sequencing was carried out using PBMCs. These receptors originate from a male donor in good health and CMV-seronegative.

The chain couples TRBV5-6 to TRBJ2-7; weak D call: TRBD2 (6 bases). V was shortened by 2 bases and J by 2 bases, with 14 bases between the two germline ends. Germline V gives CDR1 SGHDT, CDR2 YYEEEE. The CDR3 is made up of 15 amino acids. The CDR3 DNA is TGTGCCAGCAGCTTTTGGACTACTTATCCCTACGAGCAGTACTTC. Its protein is CASSFWTTYPYEQYF.

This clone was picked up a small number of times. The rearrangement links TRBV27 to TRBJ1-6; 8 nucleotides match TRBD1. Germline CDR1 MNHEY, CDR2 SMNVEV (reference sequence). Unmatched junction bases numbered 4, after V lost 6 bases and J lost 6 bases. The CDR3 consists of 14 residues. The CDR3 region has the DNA TGTGCCAGCAGACCCGGGACAGGTAATTCACCCCTCCACTTT. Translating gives CASRPGTGNSPLHF.

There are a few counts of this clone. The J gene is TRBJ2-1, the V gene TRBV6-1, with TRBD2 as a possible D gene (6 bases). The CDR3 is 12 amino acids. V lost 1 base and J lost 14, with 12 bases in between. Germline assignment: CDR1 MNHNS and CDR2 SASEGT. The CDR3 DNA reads TGTGCCAGCAGTGAAGATCGGCCGGGGGAGTTCTTC. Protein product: CASSEDRPGEFF.

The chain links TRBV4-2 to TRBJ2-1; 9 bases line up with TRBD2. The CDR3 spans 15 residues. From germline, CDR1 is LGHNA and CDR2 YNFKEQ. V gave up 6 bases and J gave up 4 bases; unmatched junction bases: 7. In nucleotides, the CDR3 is TGTGCCAGCAGTCGTAGACTAGCGGCTTACAATGAGCAGTTCTTC. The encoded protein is CASSRRLAAYNEQFF.

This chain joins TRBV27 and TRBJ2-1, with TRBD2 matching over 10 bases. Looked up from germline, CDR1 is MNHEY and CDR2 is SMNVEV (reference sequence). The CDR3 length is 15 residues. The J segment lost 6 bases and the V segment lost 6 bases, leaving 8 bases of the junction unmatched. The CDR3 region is CASSLTSGASNEQFF. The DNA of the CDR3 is TGTGCCAGCAGCCTAACTAGCGGGGCCTCCAATGAGCAGTTCTTC.

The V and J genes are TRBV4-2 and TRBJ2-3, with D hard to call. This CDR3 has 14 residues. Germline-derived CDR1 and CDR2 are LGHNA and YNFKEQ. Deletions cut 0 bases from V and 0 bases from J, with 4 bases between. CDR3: CASSQDPSTDTQYF. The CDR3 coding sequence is TGTGCCAGCAGCCAAGATCCAAGCACAGATACGCAGTATTTT.

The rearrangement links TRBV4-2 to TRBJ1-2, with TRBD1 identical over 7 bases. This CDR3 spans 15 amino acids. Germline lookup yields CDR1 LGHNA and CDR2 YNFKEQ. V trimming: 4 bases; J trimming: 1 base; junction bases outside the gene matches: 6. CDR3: CASSPGTVFNYGYTF. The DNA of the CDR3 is TGTGCCAGCAGCCCTGGGACAGTTTTTAACTATGGCTACACCTTC.

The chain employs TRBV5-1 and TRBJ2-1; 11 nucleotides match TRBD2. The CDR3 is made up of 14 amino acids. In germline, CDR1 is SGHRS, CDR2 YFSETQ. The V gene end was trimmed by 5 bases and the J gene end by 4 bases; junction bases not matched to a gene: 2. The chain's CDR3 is CASRTSGVYNEQFF. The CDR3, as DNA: TGCGCCAGCAGGACTAGCGGGGTATACAATGAGCAGTTCTTC.

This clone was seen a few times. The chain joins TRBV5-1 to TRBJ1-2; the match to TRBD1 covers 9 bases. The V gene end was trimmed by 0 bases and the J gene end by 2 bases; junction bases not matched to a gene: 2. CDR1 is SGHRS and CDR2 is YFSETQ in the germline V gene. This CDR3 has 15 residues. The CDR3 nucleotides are TGCGCCAGCAGCTTGGTCGGGACAGGGAACTATGGCTACACCTTC. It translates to CASSLVGTGNYGYTF.

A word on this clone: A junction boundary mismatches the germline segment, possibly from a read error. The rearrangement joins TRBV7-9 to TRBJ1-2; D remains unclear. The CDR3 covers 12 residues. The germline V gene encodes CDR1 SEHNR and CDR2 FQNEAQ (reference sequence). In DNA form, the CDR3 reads TGTTCCAGCAGCTTAAGGAGCTATGGCTACACCTTC. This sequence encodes CSSSLRSYGYTF.

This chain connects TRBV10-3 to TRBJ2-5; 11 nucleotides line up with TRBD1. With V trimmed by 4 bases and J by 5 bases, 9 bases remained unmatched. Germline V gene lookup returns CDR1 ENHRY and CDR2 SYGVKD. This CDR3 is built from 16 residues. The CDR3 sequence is CAISADRGRMGETQYF. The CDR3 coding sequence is TGTGCCATCAGTGCGGACAGGGGGCGTATGGGGGAGACCCAGTACTTC.

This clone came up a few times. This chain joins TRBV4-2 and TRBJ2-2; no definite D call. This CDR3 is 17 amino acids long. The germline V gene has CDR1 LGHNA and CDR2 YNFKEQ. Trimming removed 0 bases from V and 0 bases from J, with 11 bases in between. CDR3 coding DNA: TGTGCCAGCAGCCAAGACCCGGCGGTCTCGAACACCGGGGAGCTGTTTTTT. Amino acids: CASSQDPAVSNTGELFF.

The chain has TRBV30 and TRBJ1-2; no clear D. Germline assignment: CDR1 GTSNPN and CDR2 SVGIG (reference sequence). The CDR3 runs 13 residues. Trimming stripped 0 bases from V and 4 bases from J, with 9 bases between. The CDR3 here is CAWSVGPTYGYTF. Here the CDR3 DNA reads TGTGCCTGGAGTGTCGGTCCCACCTATGGCTACACCTTC. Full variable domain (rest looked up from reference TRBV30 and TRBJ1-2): SQTIHQWPATLVQPVGSPLSLECTVEGTSNPNLYWYRQAAGRGLQLLFYSVGIGQISSEVPQNLSASRPQDRQFILSSKKLLLSDSGFYLCAWSVGPTYGYTFGSGTRLTVV.

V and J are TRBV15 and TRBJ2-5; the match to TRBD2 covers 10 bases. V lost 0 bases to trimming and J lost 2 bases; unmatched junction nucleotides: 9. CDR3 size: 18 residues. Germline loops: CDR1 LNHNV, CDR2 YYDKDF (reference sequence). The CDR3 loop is CATSRELAGLGVQETQYF. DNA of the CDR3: TGTGCCACCAGCAGAGAACTAGCGGGACTAGGGGTTCAAGAGACCCAGTACTTC.

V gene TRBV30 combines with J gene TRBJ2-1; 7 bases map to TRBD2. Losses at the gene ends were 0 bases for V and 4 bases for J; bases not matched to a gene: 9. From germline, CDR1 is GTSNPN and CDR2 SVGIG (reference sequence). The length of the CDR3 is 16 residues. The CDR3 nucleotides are TGTGCCTGGAGTGTACTGGGGGGGGTTAGTTACAATGAGCAGTTCTTC. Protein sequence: CAWSVLGGVSYNEQFF.

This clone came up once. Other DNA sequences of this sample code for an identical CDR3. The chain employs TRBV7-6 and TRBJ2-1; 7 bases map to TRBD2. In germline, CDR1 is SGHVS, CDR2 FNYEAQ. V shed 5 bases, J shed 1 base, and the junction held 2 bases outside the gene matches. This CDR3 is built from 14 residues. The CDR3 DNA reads TGTGCCAGCAGCATTAGCGGGTCCTACAATGAGCAGTTCTTC. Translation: CASSISGSYNEQFF.

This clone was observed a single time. The CDR3 here is CASSLDGTENTEAFF. The CDR3 DNA reads as TGTGCCAGCAGCTTGGATGGGACAGAGAACACTGAAGCTTTCTTT. This rearrangement joins TRBV5-4 to TRBJ1-1; 7 nucleotides match TRBD1. CDR1 SGHNT and CDR2 YYREEE come from the germline V gene (reference sequence). The V segment lost 0 bases and the J segment 1 base; nucleotides outside the gene matches: 3. The CDR3 is 15 amino acids.

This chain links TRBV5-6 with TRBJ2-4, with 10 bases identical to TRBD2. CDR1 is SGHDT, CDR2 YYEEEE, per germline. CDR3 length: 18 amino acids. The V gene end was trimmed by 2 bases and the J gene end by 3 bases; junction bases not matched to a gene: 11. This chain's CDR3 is CASSFSSGRLLDKNIQYF. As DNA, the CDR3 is TGTGCCAGCAGCTTTTCTAGCGGGAGACTATTGGACAAAAACATTCAGTACTTC.

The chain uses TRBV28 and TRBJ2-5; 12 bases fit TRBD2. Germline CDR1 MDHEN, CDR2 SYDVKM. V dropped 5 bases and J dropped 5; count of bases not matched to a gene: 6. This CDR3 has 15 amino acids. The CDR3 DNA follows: TGTGCCAGCAGTACCCGGACTAGCGGGATTGAGACCCAGTACTTC. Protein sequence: CASSTRTSGIETQYF.

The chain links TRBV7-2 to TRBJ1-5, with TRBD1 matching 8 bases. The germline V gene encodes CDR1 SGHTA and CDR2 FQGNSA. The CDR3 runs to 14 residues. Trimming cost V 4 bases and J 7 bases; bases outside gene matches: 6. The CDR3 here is CASSWSQGAQPQHF. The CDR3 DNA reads TGTGCCAGCAGCTGGTCCCAGGGGGCCCAGCCCCAGCATTTT.

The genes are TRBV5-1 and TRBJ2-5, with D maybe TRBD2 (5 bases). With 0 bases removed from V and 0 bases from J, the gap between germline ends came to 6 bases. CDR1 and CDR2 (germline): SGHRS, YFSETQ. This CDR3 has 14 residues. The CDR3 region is CASSLEADQETQYF. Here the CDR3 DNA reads TGCGCCAGCAGCTTGGAAGCGGACCAAGAGACCCAGTACTTC.